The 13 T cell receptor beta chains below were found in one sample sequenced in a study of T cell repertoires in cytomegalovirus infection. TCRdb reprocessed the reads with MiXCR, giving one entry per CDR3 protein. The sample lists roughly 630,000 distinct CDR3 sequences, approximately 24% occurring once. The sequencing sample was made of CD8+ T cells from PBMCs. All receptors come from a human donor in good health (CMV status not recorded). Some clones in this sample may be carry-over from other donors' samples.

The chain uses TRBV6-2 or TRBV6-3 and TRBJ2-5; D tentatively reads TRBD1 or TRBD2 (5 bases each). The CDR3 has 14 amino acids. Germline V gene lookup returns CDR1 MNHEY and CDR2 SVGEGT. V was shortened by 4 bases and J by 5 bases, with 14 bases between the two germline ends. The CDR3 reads CASSSSRGRETQYF. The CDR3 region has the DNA TGTGCCAGCAGTTCCTCCCGGGGCCGGGAGACCCAGTACTTC.

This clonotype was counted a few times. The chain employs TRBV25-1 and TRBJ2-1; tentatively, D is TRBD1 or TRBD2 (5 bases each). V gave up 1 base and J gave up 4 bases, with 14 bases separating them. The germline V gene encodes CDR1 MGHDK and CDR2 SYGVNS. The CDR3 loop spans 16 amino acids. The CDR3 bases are TGTGCCAGCAGTGAATCTGAGGGGCCGACTTACAATGAGCAGTTCTTC. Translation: CASSESEGPTYNEQFF.

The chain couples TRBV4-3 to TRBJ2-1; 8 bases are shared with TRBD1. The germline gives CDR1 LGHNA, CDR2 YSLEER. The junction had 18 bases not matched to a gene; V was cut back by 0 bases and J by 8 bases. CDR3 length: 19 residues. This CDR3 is CASSQEVYIPGTGAYEQFF. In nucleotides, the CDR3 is TGCGCCAGCAGCCAAGAAGTCTACATCCCCGGGACAGGAGCTTATGAGCAGTTCTTC.

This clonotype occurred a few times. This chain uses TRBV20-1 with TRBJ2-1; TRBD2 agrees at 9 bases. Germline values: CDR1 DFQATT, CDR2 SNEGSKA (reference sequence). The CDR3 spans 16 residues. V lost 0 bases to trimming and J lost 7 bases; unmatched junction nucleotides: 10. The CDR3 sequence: CSARDREAGGINEQFF. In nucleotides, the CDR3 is TGCAGTGCTAGAGACCGAGAGGCGGGGGGGATTAATGAGCAGTTCTTC.

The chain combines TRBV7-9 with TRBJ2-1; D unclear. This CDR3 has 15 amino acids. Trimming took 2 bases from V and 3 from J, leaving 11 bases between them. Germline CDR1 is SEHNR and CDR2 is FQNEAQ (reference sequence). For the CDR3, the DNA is TGTGCCAGCAGCTTATTTTCAGGATACTACAATGAGCAGTTCTTC. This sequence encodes CASSLFSGYYNEQFF. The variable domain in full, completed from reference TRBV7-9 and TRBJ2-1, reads DTGVSQNPRHKITKRGQNVTFRCDPISEHNRLYWYRQTLGQGPEFLTYFQNEAQLEKSRLLSDRFSAERPKGSFSTLEIQRTEQGDSAMYLCASSLFSGYYNEQFFGPGTRLTVL.

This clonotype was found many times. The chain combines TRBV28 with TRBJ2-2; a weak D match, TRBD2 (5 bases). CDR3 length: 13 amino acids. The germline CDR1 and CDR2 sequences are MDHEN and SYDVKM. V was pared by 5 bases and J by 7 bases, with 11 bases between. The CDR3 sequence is CASSPTGNGELFF. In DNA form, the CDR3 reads TGTGCCAGCAGTCCCACGGGGAACGGGGAGCTGTTTTTT.

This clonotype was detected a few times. The CDR3 reads CSVGWNTEAFF. CDR3 coding DNA: TGCAGCGTTGGCTGGAACACTGAAGCTTTCTTT. This chain links TRBV29-1 with TRBJ1-1; no reliable D call. Germline lookup yields CDR1 SQVTM and CDR2 ANQGSEA. The CDR3 spans 11 residues. V lost 4 bases and J lost 1, with 4 bases in between.

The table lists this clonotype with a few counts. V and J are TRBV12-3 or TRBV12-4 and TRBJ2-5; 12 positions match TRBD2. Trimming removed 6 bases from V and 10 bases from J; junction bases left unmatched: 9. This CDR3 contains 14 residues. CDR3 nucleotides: TGTGCCAGCAGCCAGACTAGCGGGGGCCTGGACCAGTACTTC. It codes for CASSQTSGGLDQYF.

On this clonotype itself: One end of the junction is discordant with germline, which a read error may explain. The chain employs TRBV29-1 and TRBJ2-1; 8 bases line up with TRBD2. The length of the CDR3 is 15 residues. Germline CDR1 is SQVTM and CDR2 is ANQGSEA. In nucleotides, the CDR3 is TGCAGCGTTCCCCGGGGGGGGGGACAAAACAATGACCAGTTCTTC. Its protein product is CSVPRGGGQNNDQFF.

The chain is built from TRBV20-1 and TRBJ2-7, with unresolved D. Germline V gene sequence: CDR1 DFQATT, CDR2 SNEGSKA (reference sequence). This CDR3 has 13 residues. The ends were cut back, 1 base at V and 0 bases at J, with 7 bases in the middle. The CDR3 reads CSARASNSYEQYV. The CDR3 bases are TGCAGTGCTAGAGCTTCTAACTCCTACGAGCAGTACGTC.

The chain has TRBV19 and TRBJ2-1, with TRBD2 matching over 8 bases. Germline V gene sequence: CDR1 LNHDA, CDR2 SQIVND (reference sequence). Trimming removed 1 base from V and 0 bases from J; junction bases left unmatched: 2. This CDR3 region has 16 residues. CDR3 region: CASSIGAGVSYNEQFF. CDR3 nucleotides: TGTGCCAGTAGTATAGGAGCGGGGGTCTCCTACAATGAGCAGTTCTTC. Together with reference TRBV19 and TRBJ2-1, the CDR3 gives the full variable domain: DGGITQSPKYLFRKEGQNVTLSCEQNLNHDAMYWYRQDPGQGLRLIYYSQIVNDFQKGDIAEGYSVSREKKESFPLTVTSAQKNPTAFYLCASSIGAGVSYNEQFFGPGTRLTVL.

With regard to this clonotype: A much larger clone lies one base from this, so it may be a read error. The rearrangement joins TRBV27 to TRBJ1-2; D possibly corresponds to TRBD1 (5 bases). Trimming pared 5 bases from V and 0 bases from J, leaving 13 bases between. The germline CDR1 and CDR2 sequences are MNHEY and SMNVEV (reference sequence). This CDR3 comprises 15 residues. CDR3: CASSEKTVANYGYTF. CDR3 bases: TGTGCCAGCAGTGAAAAGACAGTTGCTAACTATGGCTACACCTTC.

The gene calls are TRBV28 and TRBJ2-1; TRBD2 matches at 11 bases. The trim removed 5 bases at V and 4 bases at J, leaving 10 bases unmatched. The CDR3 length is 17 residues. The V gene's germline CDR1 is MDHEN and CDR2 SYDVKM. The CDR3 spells CASSTRLAGSGYNEQFF. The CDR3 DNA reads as TGTGCCAGCAGTACCCGACTAGCGGGGTCGGGGTACAATGAGCAGTTCTTC.